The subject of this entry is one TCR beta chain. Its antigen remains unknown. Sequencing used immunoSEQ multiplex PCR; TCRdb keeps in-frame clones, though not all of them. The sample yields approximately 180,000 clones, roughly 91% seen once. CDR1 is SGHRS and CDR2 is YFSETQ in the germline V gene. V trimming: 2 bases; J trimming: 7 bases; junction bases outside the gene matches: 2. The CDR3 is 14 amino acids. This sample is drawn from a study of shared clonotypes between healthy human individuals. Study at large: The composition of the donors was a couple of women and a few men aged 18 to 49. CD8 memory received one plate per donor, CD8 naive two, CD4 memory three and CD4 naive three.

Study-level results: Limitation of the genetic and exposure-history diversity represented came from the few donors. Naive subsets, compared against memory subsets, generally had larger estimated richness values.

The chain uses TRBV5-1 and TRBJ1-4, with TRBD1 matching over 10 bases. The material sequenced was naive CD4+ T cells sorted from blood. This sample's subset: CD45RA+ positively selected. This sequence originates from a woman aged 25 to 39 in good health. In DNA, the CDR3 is TGCGCCAGCAGCTTCCGGACAGGGGGTGAAAAACTGTTTTTT. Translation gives CASSFRTGGEKLFF.